This note documents a single TCR beta chain sequence. No cognate antigen has been identified for it. Base qualities are not recorded, but no much larger clone differs from it by a single base. Libraries were prepared through the immunoSEQ multiplex PCR assay. The authors' analysis ran thus. To diagnose cytomegalovirus status from the catalog of TCR beta chain sequences, a statistical classification framework was built. TCRdb's version of the immuneACCESS table is confined to in-frame rearrangements and falls short of the full clone set. An unresolved V gene accounts for under half of the shortfall where checked; the remainder is of unknown origin. V, J and clone size derive from that table, while D and trimming were established from the DNA sequence. The table for this sample lists about 200,000 clones; about 81% of them were counted only once. Roughly 1.2% of the sample goes to the ten largest clones.

The CDR3, from cysteine to phenylalanine, totals 15 residues. The read is trimmed to its CDR3 DNA, 45 bases read in frame from base 1. These data come from a study of cytomegalovirus exposure and HLA in healthy donors (TCRdb year 2017). With regard to the full study: According to a later analysis, the 100 to 150 validation repertoires were produced on the same platform as the 700 or so repertoires of the first cohort. A separate validation cohort of some 130 different subjects was used in addition to the approximately 610-subject first cohort. The study aimed to test whether signatures of past pathogen exposure could be identified by cataloging public T cell receptors. To predict cytomegalovirus infection status, the study brought together high-throughput TCR immunosequencing, statistical association of individual TCRs with disease status, and machine learning. Findings and caveats that apply to the study as a whole: All 120 or so repertoires were used to score co-occurrence in the validation cohort in a later analysis, because that analysis had no HLA typing for the cohort. A total of 164 TCR beta chains were listed by the study as associated with cytomegalovirus. The classifier was reported to diagnose cytomegalovirus status with high specificity and sensitivity in both the original and validation cohorts. It was suggested by the authors that the approach could potentially be generalized to other disease states and immunological phenotypes. Across donors, most TCR sequences were observed very rarely, whereas some public TCRs were present in many individuals. In vitro tests confirmed that a few of the cytomegalovirus-associated TCR beta chains recognize cytomegalovirus antigens. Of the cluster scores, around 95% were above 0 in a later analysis, which found that TCRs clustered in the first cohort also tended to co-occur in the 120 or so validation repertoires.

The donors were included in the validation cohort of 120 subjects, a group kept apart from the roughly 700-subject first cohort. Sequencing was done on a sample of PBMCs. This TCR derives from a woman aged 25 to 45 in good health and CMV-seronegative. The chain employs TRBV21-1 and TRBJ2-5; the table assigns TRBD2, which was not confirmed against the DNA. TRBV21-1 is marked as a pseudogene. Read as DNA, the sequence is TGTGCCAGCTTATCTCCGATAACTAATCAAGAGACCCAGTACTTC. Translation gives CASLSPITNQETQYF.